Listed here is a single T cell receptor (beta chain). V shed 0 bases and J shed 4 bases, with 13 bases lying between them. Germline V gene sequence: CDR1 SGDLS, CDR2 YYNGEE. CDR3 length: 15 residues. This sample is part of a study of chronic HIV infection and antiretroviral therapy. TCRdb reprocessed the 5' RACE reads via MiXCR and lists one record per CDR3 protein. The data show 40,000 to 50,000 distinct CDR3 sequences, approximately 20% seen once. Sequenced sample: peripheral blood. The chain employs TRBV9 and TRBJ1-2; D unresolved. This TCR derives from an adult who had HIV and had not received antiretroviral therapy, or was an uninfected healthy control (not recorded which). The CDR3, as DNA: TGTGCCAGCAGCGTAGATGAAGCCTTAGGCTATGGCTACACCTTC. Its translation: CASSVDEALGYGYTF.